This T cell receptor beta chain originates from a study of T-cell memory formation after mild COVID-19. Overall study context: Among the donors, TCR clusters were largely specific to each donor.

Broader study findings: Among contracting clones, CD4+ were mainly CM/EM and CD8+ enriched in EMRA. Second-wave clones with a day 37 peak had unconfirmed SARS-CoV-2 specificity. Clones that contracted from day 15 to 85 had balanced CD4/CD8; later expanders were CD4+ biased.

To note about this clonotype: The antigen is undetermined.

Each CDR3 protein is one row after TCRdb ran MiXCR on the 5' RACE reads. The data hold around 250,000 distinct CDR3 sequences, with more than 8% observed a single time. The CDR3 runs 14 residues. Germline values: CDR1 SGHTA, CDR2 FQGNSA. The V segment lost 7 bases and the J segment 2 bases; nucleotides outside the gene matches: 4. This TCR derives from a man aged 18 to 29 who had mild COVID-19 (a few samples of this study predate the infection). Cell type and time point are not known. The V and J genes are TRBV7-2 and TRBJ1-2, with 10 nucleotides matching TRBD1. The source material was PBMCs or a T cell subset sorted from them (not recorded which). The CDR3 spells CASIPTGGNYGYTF. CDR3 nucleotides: TGTGCCAGCATCCCGACAGGGGGCAACTATGGCTACACCTTC.